This T cell receptor beta chain was sequenced during a study of control samples from healthy donors and cancer patients. Repertoires were generated with immunoSEQ multiplex PCR, while TCRdb's copy carries only in-frame clones and drops some. The sample lists 200,000 to 250,000 clones, around 94% occurring once. This CDR3 is built from 14 residues. Looked up from germline, CDR1 is ENHRY and CDR2 is SYGVKD. V lost 6 bases and J lost 4, with 15 bases in between. The chain carries TRBV10-3 and TRBJ1-1; D unresolved. The sequenced material came from blood. The TCR originated in a man aged 50 or older in good health. The CDR3 loop reads CAISPSRGSTEAFF. CDR3 coding DNA: TGTGCCATCAGCCCTTCTCGCGGGTCCACTGAAGCTTTCTTT.